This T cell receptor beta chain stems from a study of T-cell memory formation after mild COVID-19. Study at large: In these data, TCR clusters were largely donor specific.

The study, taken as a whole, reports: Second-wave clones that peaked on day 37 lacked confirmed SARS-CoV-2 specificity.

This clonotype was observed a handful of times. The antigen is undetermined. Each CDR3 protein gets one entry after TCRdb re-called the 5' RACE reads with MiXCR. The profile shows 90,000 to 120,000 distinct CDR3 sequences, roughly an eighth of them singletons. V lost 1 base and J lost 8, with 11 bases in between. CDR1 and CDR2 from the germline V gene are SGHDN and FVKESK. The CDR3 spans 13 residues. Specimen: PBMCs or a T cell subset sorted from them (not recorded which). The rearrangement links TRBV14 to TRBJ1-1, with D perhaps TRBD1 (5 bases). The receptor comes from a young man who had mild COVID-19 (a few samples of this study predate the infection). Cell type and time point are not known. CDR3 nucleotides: TGTGCCAGCAGCCAAGCGTGGGCAGGGGAAGCTTTCTTT. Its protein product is CASSQAWAGEAFF.